This entry lists 20 T cell receptor beta chains sequenced from one sample in a study of cytomegalovirus exposure and HLA in healthy donors. The PCR employed 60 Vbeta primers together with 13 Jbeta primers. Produced via immunoSEQ multiplex PCR; TCRdb's table is partial and in-frame only. The sample holds under 200,000 clones, 10% to 15% seen once. Sequenced input: PBMCs. All receptors come from a man aged 50 to 60 in good health and CMV-seropositive.

The chain has TRBV5-6 and TRBJ2-3, with 11 bases matching TRBD2. The CDR3 contains 16 residues. V lost 2 bases and J lost 2; bases outside the gene matches: 4. Germline CDR1 and CDR2: SGHDT and YYEEEE. The CDR3 region has the DNA TGTGCCAGCAGCTTATTAGCGGGGGGGTTCACAGATACGCAGTATTTT. Translating gives CASSLLAGGFTDTQYF.

This clone was detected only a few times. This chain uses TRBV10-1 with TRBJ2-7, with a weak D call TRBD1 (6 bases). This CDR3 has 15 residues. Germline V gives CDR1 WNHNN, CDR2 SYGVQD (reference sequence). V was pared by 1 base and J by 3 bases, with 13 bases between. The CDR3 region has the DNA TGCGCCAGCAGTGAGTGGTGGACAGTTTTCTACGAGCAGTACGTC. Translation: CASSEWWTVFYEQYV.

This clone has just a few counts. The V gene is TRBV30, the J gene TRBJ1-2; D may be TRBD1 (6 bases). The germline V and J ends were trimmed by 2 bases and 8 bases, with 15 bases remaining between them. The V gene's germline CDR1 is GTSNPN and CDR2 SVGIG (reference sequence). The CDR3 covers 13 residues. The CDR3 here is CAWSRGQYEGYTF. In DNA, the CDR3 is TGTGCCTGGAGTCGAGGACAGTATGAGGGCTACACCTTC.

In its sample, this clone was seen a few times. The J gene is TRBJ2-3, the V gene TRBV9; TRBD2 is a possible D gene (5 bases). V lost 0 bases and J 5 bases, leaving 10 bases between the germline ends. The CDR3 sequence is 14 residues long. CDR1 SGDLS and CDR2 YYNGEE come from the germline V gene. CDR3 nucleotide sequence: TGTGCCAGCAGCGTAGCCACCGCGGGAGATACGCAGTATTTT. As protein: CASSVATAGDTQYF.

V and J are TRBV11-1 and TRBJ2-7, with 7 bases lining up with TRBD2. V dropped 5 bases and J dropped 7; count of bases not matched to a gene: 8. Looked up from germline, CDR1 is SGHAT and CDR2 is FQDESV (reference sequence). CDR3 size: 13 residues. CDR3 sequence (DNA): TGTGCCAGCAGCCCCGGGGGGAATAGGGAGCAGTACTTC. Protein sequence: CASSPGGNREQYF.

The chain links TRBV29-1 to TRBJ1-2; the D is unclear. The germline CDR1 and CDR2 sequences are SQVTM and ANQGSEA. This CDR3 contains 12 residues. Trimming shortened V by 5 bases and J by 3 bases, and 10 bases separated the two germline ends. The CDR3 here is CSVQPGDYGYTF. CDR3 nucleotides: TGCAGCGTTCAGCCAGGTGACTATGGCTACACCTTC.

This clone was detected a few times. V usage is TRBV6-6 and J usage is TRBJ1-2; D gene uncertain. In germline, CDR1 is MNHNY, CDR2 SVGAGI (reference sequence). The CDR3 is 15 amino acids. V was pared by 2 bases and J by 3 bases, with 13 bases between. The CDR3 sequence is CASSYTLLADYGYTF. The CDR3 DNA is TGTGCCAGCAGTTACACCCTTCTTGCGGACTATGGCTACACCTTC.

The chain links TRBV14 to TRBJ1-6; unclear D gene. Germline lookup yields CDR1 SGHDN and CDR2 FVKESK. The CDR3 loop spans 13 amino acids. V dropped 7 bases and J dropped 10 bases, with 14 bases sitting between them. CDR3 coding DNA: TGTGCCAGCAACCAGGCCCGCGGGTCACCCCTCCACTTT. Its protein is CASNQARGSPLHF.

This clone came up a few times. The rearrangement uses TRBV5-1 and TRBJ2-3, with TRBD1 matching over 9 bases. V lost 0 bases and J lost 3; bases outside the gene matches: 5. From germline, CDR1 is SGHRS and CDR2 YFSETQ. CDR3 length: 16 residues. The CDR3, as DNA: TGCGCCAGCAGCTTGGGGGACAGGGACCGGACAGATACGCAGTATTTT. This codes for CASSLGDRDRTDTQYF.

This clone has just a few counts. The CDR3 DNA follows: TGTGCCAGCAGCGTATTTAGCGGGGGGGGCACAGATACGCAGTATTTT. It translates to CASSVFSGGGTDTQYF. The V and J genes are TRBV11-2 and TRBJ2-3, with 11 bases fitting TRBD2. Germline-derived CDR1 and CDR2 are SGHAT and FQNNGV. After removal of 5 bases from V and 1 base from J, the junction contained 5 bases not matched to a gene. This CDR3 comprises 16 residues.

The chain has TRBV27 and TRBJ2-7; possible D gene TRBD1, 5 bases. Germline V gene data show CDR1 as MNHEY and CDR2 as SMNVEV (reference sequence). Trimming cost V 5 bases and J 0 bases, with 14 bases left between them. This CDR3 region has 15 residues. The CDR3 loop reads CASSPLGESSYEQYF. As DNA, the CDR3 is TGTGCCAGCAGTCCCCTAGGGGAAAGCTCCTACGAGCAGTACTTC.

CDR3 nucleotide sequence: TGTGCCAGCAGCCCGGACCCGAGGGAAGAGACCCAGTACTTC. Translation gives CASSPDPREETQYF. V is TRBV5-4 and J is TRBJ2-5, with D perhaps TRBD2 (5 bases). This CDR3 is 14 amino acids long. Looked up from germline, CDR1 is SGHNT and CDR2 is YYREEE (reference sequence). V was cut by 4 bases and J by 3 bases, with 13 bases left in between.

This clone was observed a handful of times. This chain links TRBV7-2 with TRBJ2-5; 12 nucleotides agree with TRBD2. V gave up 3 bases and J gave up 3 bases; unmatched junction bases: 5. This CDR3 spans 16 amino acids. CDR1 and CDR2 (germline): SGHTA, FQGNSA. CDR3 bases: TGTGCCAGCAGCTTCTCTCTAGCGGGGGGGGAAGAGACCCAGTACTTC. Protein product: CASSFSLAGGEETQYF.

This clone appeared a few times. The CDR3 loop is CASSGGSSRDRVNTEAFF. Here the CDR3 DNA reads TGTGCCAGCAGCGGCGGCTCTAGCCGGGACAGGGTGAACACTGAAGCTTTCTTT. The chain combines TRBV9 with TRBJ1-1, with 9 bases identical to TRBD1. The trim removed 3 bases at V and 0 bases at J, leaving 12 bases unmatched. CDR1 and CDR2 (germline): SGDLS, YYNGEE. This CDR3 is built from 18 residues.

The rearrangement uses TRBV7-9 and TRBJ2-7, with D perhaps matching TRBD2 (5 bases). The CDR3 is made up of 12 amino acids. Germline V gene data show CDR1 as SEHNR and CDR2 as FQNEAQ (reference sequence). V was shortened by 6 bases and J by 5 bases, with 11 bases between the two germline ends. CDR3: CASRLGSNEQYV. CDR3 sequence (DNA): TGTGCCAGCAGGCTGGGGAGTAACGAGCAGTACGTC.

This clone was observed a handful of times. V gene TRBV5-4 combines with J gene TRBJ2-3; D is unresolved. Trimming pared 0 bases from V and 0 bases from J, leaving 5 bases between. Germline lookup yields CDR1 SGHNT and CDR2 YYREEE (reference sequence). The CDR3 is 14 amino acids. The CDR3 sequence is CASSLDISTDTQYF. Written as DNA, the CDR3 is TGTGCCAGCAGCTTGGACATCAGCACAGATACGCAGTATTTT.

This chain connects TRBV5-1 to TRBJ2-5, with 11 bases that match TRBD2. This CDR3 region has 16 residues. Germline assignment: CDR1 SGHRS and CDR2 YFSETQ. With V trimmed by 2 bases and J by 3 bases, 6 bases remained unmatched. The chain's CDR3 is CASSFAPGLAEETQYF. As DNA, the CDR3 is TGCGCCAGCAGCTTTGCCCCGGGACTAGCGGAAGAGACCCAGTACTTC.

This chain connects TRBV7-2 to TRBJ2-5; 7 bases agree with TRBD1. This CDR3 contains 13 residues. The germline gives CDR1 SGHTA, CDR2 FQGNSA. J was trimmed by 5 bases and V by 2 bases; bases with no gene match: 2. As DNA, the CDR3 is TGTGCCAGCAGCTTATCACAGGGGGAGACCCAGTACTTC. Encoded protein: CASSLSQGETQYF. Full variable domain (missing parts from reference TRBV7-2 and TRBJ2-5): GAGVSQSPSNKVTEKGKDVELRCDPISGHTALYWYRQSLGQGLEFLIYFQGNSAPDKSGLPSDRFSAERTGGSVSTLTIQRTQQEDSAVYLCASSLSQGETQYFGPGTRLLVL.

Concerning this clone itself: The same CDR3 also results from other DNA sequences found in this sample. CDR3 amino acids: CSVGGSYEQYF. CDR3 sequence (DNA): TGCAGCGTCGGGGGGAGTTACGAGCAGTACTTC. V and J are TRBV29-1 and TRBJ2-7; 7 bases are shared with TRBD2. Germline values: CDR1 SQVTM, CDR2 ANQGSEA. CDR3 size: 11 residues. The V gene end was trimmed by 6 bases and the J gene end by 4 bases; junction bases not matched to a gene: 3.

The chain uses TRBV7-8 and TRBJ1-6; D is ambiguous. CDR3 size: 14 residues. The V gene's germline CDR1 is SGHVS and CDR2 FQNEAQ. The V end was cut by 5 bases, the J end by 8 bases, with 13 bases between. CDR3 DNA sequence: TGTGCCAGCAGCCAAAGACTCCTCCATTCACCCCTCCACTTT. Translation gives CASSQRLLHSPLHF.